This T cell receptor beta chain derives from a study of breast tumors, draining lymph nodes, adjacent tissues. Study findings and constraints: Tumor T cell lymph node origin was a supported hypothesis, not proven. Findings are consistent with lymph node origin and intratumoral expansion of most tumor T cells.

MiXCR, run by TCRdb on the multiplex PCR reads, gives a single entry per CDR3 protein. Among around 230,000 distinct CDR3 sequences listed, roughly a third were seen once. The lymph nodes were axillary draining lymph nodes from breast cancer patients. Concerning this clonotype itself: Antigen: not known. This sequence may be a read error, since a much larger clone differs from it by one base.

Germline CDR1 and CDR2: SGHTA and FQGNSA. The CDR3 is 15 residues long. Sequencing used axillary lymph node tissue. V gene TRBV7-2 combines with J gene TRBJ2-2; a possible D gene is TRBD2 (5 bases). This receptor was taken from a female donor with breast cancer. Some clones in this sample may be carry-over from other donors' samples. The DNA of the CDR3 is TGTGCCAGCAGCTTAGTCGCGGGTTTGGCCGGGGAGCTGCTTTTT. This translates into CASSLVAGLAGELLF.